The 19 T cell receptor beta chains below come from one sample, sequenced in a study of blood T cell repertoires in COVID-19. TCRdb's copy holds only in-frame clones and misses some; the assay was immunoSEQ multiplex PCR. The repertoire holds some 230,000 clones, roughly 85% seen once, with around 3% in the top ten. Sequencing was done on a sample of peripheral blood. Receptors originate from a man aged 45-65 years who had recovered from COVID-19.

The rearrangement uses TRBV13 and TRBJ1-4; D unclear. Trimming took off 5 bases at V and 0 bases at J, with 10 bases between the two ends. The CDR3 is made up of 15 amino acids. Per the germline V gene, CDR1 is PRHDT and CDR2 is FYEKMQ (reference sequence). Written as DNA, the CDR3 is TGTGCCAGCAGCCTATCATCTCCAACTAATGAAAAACTGTTTTTT. It yields the protein CASSLSSPTNEKLFF.

The chain carries TRBV28 and TRBJ1-2; no clear D. CDR1 MDHEN and CDR2 SYDVKM come from the germline V gene. Trimming cost V 3 bases and J 7 bases, with 15 bases left between them. The CDR3 spans 14 residues. The CDR3 sequence: CASSFGMRVRGYTF. The DNA of the CDR3 is TGTGCCAGCAGTTTCGGAATGAGGGTTCGTGGCTACACCTTC.

The chain links TRBV5-1 to TRBJ2-5; TRBD1 matches 7 bases. Per germline, CDR1 SGHRS and CDR2 YFSETQ. The CDR3 runs to 12 residues. The V gene end was trimmed by 5 bases and the J gene end by 8 bases; junction bases not matched to a gene: 6. CDR3 region: CASSRDRETQYF. CDR3 sequence (DNA): TGCGCCAGCAGTCGCGACAGGGAAACCCAGTACTTC.

The chain employs TRBV19 and TRBJ1-5; D is possibly TRBD1 (6 bases). Germline V gives CDR1 LNHDA, CDR2 SQIVND (reference sequence). The CDR3 is made up of 17 amino acids. With 3 bases removed from V and 1 base from J, the gap between germline ends came to 16 bases. The CDR3 sequence: CASSIFGQRFSNQPQHF. DNA for the CDR3: TGTGCCAGTAGTATTTTTGGACAGCGATTCAGCAATCAGCCCCAGCATTTT.

This clone appeared a few times. The chain combines TRBV19 with TRBJ2-7; tentatively, D is TRBD1 (6 bases). The CDR3 is 14 amino acids. Trimming left V 5 bases short and J 0 bases short, with 11 bases between. Germline loops: CDR1 LNHDA, CDR2 SQIVND (reference sequence). CDR3 region: CASSLRDTSYEQYF. CDR3 sequence (DNA): TGTGCCAGTAGTCTTAGGGACACCTCCTACGAGCAGTACTTC.

V and J are TRBV5-1 and TRBJ2-7; 9 bases are a match to TRBD1. The CDR3 is 17 amino acids. Per the germline V gene, CDR1 is SGHRS and CDR2 is YFSETQ. Unmatched junction bases numbered 13, after V lost 4 bases and J lost 2 bases. The CDR3 is CASSPDFGTGYTYEQYF. CDR3 DNA: TGCGCCAGCAGCCCGGACTTCGGGACAGGGTATACCTACGAGCAGTACTTC.

The rearrangement joins TRBV7-9 to TRBJ2-5; possibly TRBD2 for D (5 bases). The CDR3 sequence is 15 residues long. V lost 0 bases to trimming and J lost 4 bases, with 12 bases between them. Germline V lookup: CDR1 SEHNR, CDR2 FQNEAQ (reference sequence). CDR3: CASSLAGAAGETQYF. CDR3 DNA sequence: TGTGCCAGCAGCTTAGCGGGAGCGGCGGGAGAGACCCAGTACTTC.

This clone came up once. This chain links TRBV29-1 with TRBJ2-1; 8 positions agree with TRBD2. V lost 6 bases, J lost 4 bases, and 23 bases stayed unmatched. The CDR3 extends over 19 amino acids. Germline loops: CDR1 SQVTM, CDR2 ANQGSEA. CDR3 region: CSVLAGGPLSLLWYNEQFF. The CDR3 DNA sequence: TGCAGCGTCTTGGCGGGAGGCCCTCTGTCCCTTTTGTGGTACAATGAGCAGTTCTTC.

The chain employs TRBV18 and TRBJ1-3; D gene ambiguous. Trimming shortened V by 0 bases and J by 3 bases, and 12 bases separated the two germline ends. This CDR3 has 16 residues. Germline CDR1 is KGHSH and CDR2 is LQKENI. The CDR3: CASSPPPGVFGNTIYF. Here the CDR3 DNA reads TGTGCCAGCTCACCACCTCCCGGGGTTTTTGGAAACACCATATATTTT.

The gene calls are TRBV6-5 and TRBJ1-5; weak D call: TRBD1 (5 bases). The CDR3 is 14 amino acids. The ends were cut back, 8 bases at V and 7 bases at J, with 18 bases in the middle. Germline V lookup: CDR1 MNHEY, CDR2 SVGAGI. CDR3 bases: TGTGCCAGCCCCGGGTGGCAGGGTGAGCAGCCCCAGCATTTT. Residues: CASPGWQGEQPQHF.

V and J are TRBV10-3 and TRBJ2-3; 13 bases are shared with TRBD2. CDR1 is ENHRY, CDR2 SYGVKD, per germline. This CDR3 region has 15 residues. With V trimmed by 6 bases and J by 0 bases, 0 bases remained unmatched. The CDR3 DNA follows: TGTGCCATCAGGGGACTAGCGGGAAGCACAGATACGCAGTATTTT. Its protein product is CAIRGLAGSTDTQYF.

J is TRBJ1-5 and V is TRBV13; D might be TRBD1 (6 bases). CDR1 and CDR2 from the germline V gene are PRHDT and FYEKMQ (reference sequence). The CDR3 sequence is 17 residues long. Trimming removed 5 bases at V and 2 bases at J, with 19 bases between. The CDR3 region is CASSKLRDTRGNQPQHF. DNA of the CDR3: TGTGCCAGCAGCAAACTCCGGGACACACGGGGCAATCAGCCCCAGCATTTT. Using reference TRBV13 and TRBJ1-5 for the parts outside the CDR3, the full variable domain is AAGVIQSPRHLIKEKRETATLKCYPIPRHDTVYWYQQGPGQDPQFLISFYEKMQSDKGSIPDRFSAQQFSDYHSELNMSSLELGDSALYFCASSKLRDTRGNQPQHFGDGTRLSIL.

The V and J genes are TRBV11-3 and TRBJ2-5, with a tentative D call TRBD1 (6 bases). The germline CDR1 and CDR2 sequences are SGHNT and YENEEA. There are 15 residues in the CDR3. V dropped 5 bases and J dropped 3 bases, with 16 bases sitting between them. In nucleotides, the CDR3 is TGTGCCAGCAGCCCCAACAGGGAGATGGAAGAGACCCAGTACTTC. Translation: CASSPNREMEETQYF.

The CDR3 reads CASSPGQGAYGYTF. The CDR3 bases are TGTGCCAGCAGTCCCGGACAGGGGGCATATGGCTACACCTTC. The chain couples TRBV28 to TRBJ1-2, with 11 bases fitting TRBD1. With V trimmed by 5 bases and J by 5 bases, 4 bases remained unmatched. Germline V gene sequence: CDR1 MDHEN, CDR2 SYDVKM. This CDR3 spans 14 amino acids.

This chain joins TRBV2 and TRBJ2-7, with D possibly matching TRBD1 (6 bases). The CDR3 is 12 residues long. In germline, CDR1 is SNHLY, CDR2 FYNNEI. V dropped 4 bases and J dropped 6 bases, with 10 bases sitting between them. CDR3 in DNA: TGTGCCAGCAGTGCCAAAGGGGGCGAGCAGTACTTC. Residues: CASSAKGGEQYF.

J is TRBJ2-4 and V is TRBV27, with 7 bases that match TRBD1. V gave up 6 bases and J gave up 3 bases; unmatched junction bases: 8. The CDR3 is made up of 15 amino acids. Germline-derived CDR1 and CDR2 are MNHEY and SMNVEV (reference sequence). CDR3 DNA: TGTGCCAGCAGCAGACAGGGTCGGAACAAAAACATTCAGTACTTC. The encoded protein is CASSRQGRNKNIQYF.

The chain is built from TRBV28 and TRBJ1-2; a weak D match, TRBD1 (6 bases). V lost 5 bases and J lost 7, with 8 bases in between. Germline assignment: CDR1 MDHEN and CDR2 SYDVKM. This CDR3 has 11 amino acids. CDR3 protein: CASSPRGGYTF. CDR3 nucleotide sequence: TGTGCCAGCAGTCCCAGGGGTGGCTACACCTTC.

The V and J genes are TRBV27 and TRBJ2-3, with D perhaps TRBD1 (6 bases). V was pared by 0 bases and J by 7 bases, with 17 bases between. This CDR3 comprises 16 residues. CDR1 and CDR2 from the germline V gene are MNHEY and SMNVEV (reference sequence). The CDR3 sequence: CASSLSVWQGLNTQYF. Written as DNA, the CDR3 is TGTGCCAGCAGTTTATCGGTCTGGCAGGGGTTAAATACGCAGTATTTT.

The gene calls are TRBV24-1 and TRBJ1-2, with 11 bases fitting TRBD1. The CDR3 totals 14 residues. Germline V CDR1 and CDR2: KGHDR, SFDVKD. The V segment lost 7 bases and the J segment 6 bases; nucleotides outside the gene matches: 6. CDR3 residues: CATSRTGGANGYTF. In DNA, the CDR3 is TGTGCCACCAGCCGGACAGGGGGCGCGAATGGCTACACCTTC.